A selection of T cell receptor beta chains follows, all from one sample in a study of response to subunit inactivated influenza vaccine. Via MiXCR, TCRdb re-called the RT-PCR reads, giving one row per CDR3 protein. This sample yields fewer than 700,000 distinct CDR3 sequences, of which 10% to 15% are seen a single time; 10% to 15% belongs to the top ten. The sequencing used PBMCs from blood, collected 35 to 45 days after vaccination. These receptors came from a man aged 45 to 65 who received an inactivated influenza vaccine. Both conserved end residues are part of each CDR3. Fields, in order: J gene, V gene, D gene, clone size, CDR3 protein, CDR3 DNA. D genes are given only for firm matches. Some rows mark clone size as missing; the rest say once, few, many or name a class of expanded clone.

>TRBJ1-2|TRBV12-3/TRBV12-4|TRBD1|many
CASSVQGIYGYTF
TGTGCCAGCAGCGTACAGGGGATCTATGGCTACACCTTC
>TRBJ2-7|TRBV27|.|many
CASSLQGLGEQYF
TGTGCCAGCAGTTTACAGGGTCTTGGCGAGCAGTACTTC
>TRBJ2-3|TRBV3-1|.|few
CASSQRHGSTDTQYF
TGTGCCAGCAGCCAACGACACGGTTCAACAGATACGCAGTATTTT
>TRBJ1-1|TRBV29-1|.|few
CSVSWGTEAFF
TGCAGCGTTAGTTGGGGCACTGAAGCTTTCTTT
>TRBJ2-1|TRBV6-4|TRBD2|few
CASSDFAGDGYNEQFF
TGTGCCAGCAGTGACTTTGCGGGGGATGGGTACAATGAGCAGTTCTTC
>TRBJ2-7|TRBV5-4|.|.
CASSLDSGYYEQYF
TGTGCCAGCAGCTTGGATTCAGGGTACTACGAGCAGTACTTC
>TRBJ2-1|TRBV7-2|.|few
CASSFGARERQFF
TGTGCCAGCAGCTTTGGGGCAAGAGAGAGGCAGTTCTTC
>TRBJ2-7|TRBV20-1|.|.
CSASYLDPVKGTLYEQYF
TGCAGTGCAAGCTACCTGGACCCAGTCAAGGGGACACTCTACGAGCAGTACTTC
>TRBJ2-1|TRBV20-1|TRBD2|.
CCARLAGARILNEQFF
TGCTGTGCTAGGCTAGCGGGAGCCCGCATCTTGAATGAGCAGTTCTTC
>TRBJ2-6|TRBV11-2|.|few
CASSTPRRGLFSGANVLTF
TGTGCCAGCAGCACCCCCCGGAGAGGGCTTTTCTCTGGGGCCAACGTCCTGACTTTC
>TRBJ1-6|TRBV4-3|TRBD1|many
CASSQDWTGYNSPLHF
TGCGCCAGCAGCCAAGATTGGACAGGGTATAATTCACCCCTCCACTTT
>TRBJ2-7|TRBV7-9|TRBD1|.
CASSLGDRGIYEQYF
TGTGCCAGCAGCTTAGGGGACAGGGGAATCTACGAGCAGTACTTC
>TRBJ1-5|TRBV5-5|TRBD1|few
CASSFAPDRGQPQHF
TGTGCCAGCAGCTTCGCCCCGGACAGGGGGCAGCCCCAGCATTTT
>TRBJ2-1|TRBV11-2|.|many
CASSLRQGGYNEQFF
TGTGCCAGCAGCTTAAGACAGGGAGGTTACAATGAGCAGTTCTTC
>TRBJ2-7|TRBV28|.|.
CASRFAGDSYEQYF
TGTGCCAGCAGGTTTGCAGGGGACTCCTACGAGCAGTACTTC
>TRBJ2-5|TRBV20-1|TRBD1|.
CSAQDRAAQETQYF
TGCAGTGCCCAGGACAGGGCCGCCCAAGAGACCCAGTACTTC
>TRBJ1-2|TRBV7-9|.|.
CASSPGARSWYGYTF
TGTGCCAGCAGCCCCGGGGCCAGATCTTGGTATGGCTACACCTTC
>TRBJ2-3|TRBV6-1|.|.
CASSAGSAYTQYF
TGTGCCAGCAGTGCCGGGTCCGCGTATACGCAGTATTTT
>TRBJ2-5|TRBV6-2/TRBV6-3|.|.
CASLQPGNRETQYF
TGTGCCAGCCTACAGCCAGGGAATCGGGAGACCCAGTACTTC
>TRBJ2-2|TRBV12-3/TRBV12-4|TRBD2|.
CASSRQGGGNTGELFF
TGTGCCAGCAGTCGCCAGGGCGGGGGGAACACCGGGGAGCTGTTTTTT
>TRBJ2-7|TRBV29-1|.|many
CSVAHKTVEEQYF
TGCAGCGTGGCCCATAAGACGGTGGAGGAGCAGTACTTC
>TRBJ2-1|TRBV11-2|TRBD2|.
CASSLRGYSGRAVDEQFF
TGTGCCAGCAGCCTCCGGGGGTATAGCGGGAGGGCCGTGGATGAGCAGTTCTTC
>TRBJ2-7|TRBV2|.|few
CASKVGEQYF
TGTGCCAGCAAAGTCGGCGAGCAGTACTTC
>TRBJ2-7|TRBV4-1|.|few
CASSHQPGESEQYF
TGCGCCAGCAGCCATCAACCGGGGGAGTCCGAGCAGTACTTC
>TRBJ2-1|TRBV12-3/TRBV12-4|TRBD2|many
CASSSSGRFDEQFF
TGTGCCAGCAGCTCCAGCGGGAGGTTCGATGAGCAGTTCTTC
>TRBJ1-5|TRBV5-1|TRBD1|few
CASSWGTGGEEPQHF
TGCGCCAGCAGCTGGGGGACAGGGGGCGAGGAGCCCCAGCATTTT
>TRBJ2-2|TRBV29-1|.|.
CSVGRGWGSGELFF
TGCAGCGTTGGCAGGGGATGGGGTTCCGGGGAGCTGTTTTTT
>TRBJ2-7|TRBV3-1|.|.
CASSQGGVITYEQYF
TGTGCCAGCAGCCAGGGCGGGGTGATAACCTACGAGCAGTACTTC
>TRBJ1-6|TRBV5-6|TRBD1|.
CASSLALGQGSNSPLHF
TGTGCCAGCAGCTTGGCCTTGGGACAGGGGAGTAATTCACCCCTCCACTTT
>TRBJ1-2|TRBV7-2|TRBD1|.
CASSADRGRGYGYTF
TGTGCCAGCAGCGCGGACAGGGGGCGCGGCTATGGCTACACCTTC
>TRBJ1-2|TRBV12-3/TRBV12-4|.|.
CASSLGGRSNYGYTF
TGTGCCAGCAGTTTGGGGGGGAGATCTAACTATGGCTACACCTTC
>TRBJ2-7|TRBV12-3/TRBV12-4|.|.
CASSSDYRGTYEQYF
TGTGCCAGCAGTTCGGACTACCGGGGCACATACGAGCAGTACTTC
>TRBJ1-4|TRBV7-2|.|.
CASSLALVGRGGEKLFF
TGTGCCAGCAGCTTAGCGCTGGTGGGGAGAGGGGGTGAAAAACTGTTTTTT
>TRBJ1-1|TRBV6-5|.|many
CASSYPDKMDTEAFF
TGTGCCAGCAGTTACCCTGACAAGATGGACACTGAAGCTTTCTTT
>TRBJ2-1|TRBV6-1|TRBD2|few
CASRTSGSLTDNEQFF
TGTGCCAGCCGGACTAGCGGGAGTCTAACAGACAATGAGCAGTTCTTC
>TRBJ2-3|TRBV7-8|TRBD2|.
CASKVLAGATDTQYF
TGTGCCAGCAAAGTGTTAGCGGGAGCCACAGATACGCAGTATTTT
>TRBJ2-7|TRBV7-2|TRBD2|few
CASSLALGRGVYEQYF
TGTGCCAGCAGCTTAGCGCTAGGGCGGGGGGTATACGAGCAGTACTTC
>TRBJ2-5|TRBV10-3|.|many
CAISPGPGHQETQYF
TGTGCCATCAGTCCTGGTCCGGGACACCAAGAGACCCAGTACTTC
>TRBJ1-3|TRBV6-1|.|few
CASSRDLDSSGNTIYF
TGTGCCAGCAGTAGGGACCTGGACAGCTCTGGAAACACCATATATTTT
>TRBJ2-7|TRBV6-2/TRBV6-3|.|.
CASSYDPGGLSYEQYF
TGTGCCAGCAGTTACGATCCTGGCGGACTCTCCTACGAGCAGTACTTC
>TRBJ2-6|TRBV7-9|.|few
CASSLGQANVLTF
TGTGCCAGCAGCTTAGGGCAGGCCAACGTCCTGACTTTC
>TRBJ2-3|TRBV9|.|few
CASSVVGGRDTQYF
TGTGCCAGCAGCGTAGTGGGGGGCCGAGATACGCAGTATTTT
>TRBJ2-2|TRBV6-2/TRBV6-3|.|few
CASSPGLYTGELFF
TGTGCCAGCAGTCCGGGACTTTACACCGGGGAGCTGTTTTTT
>TRBJ2-7|TRBV5-1|.|.
CASSLGWDGSYEQYF
TGCGCCAGCAGCTTGGGATGGGACGGTTCCTACGAGCAGTACTTC
>TRBJ2-6|TRBV11-1|.|many
CASSPPGLPSLAPGANVLTF
TGTGCCAGCAGTCCGCCGGGACTTCCTTCTCTGGCTCCTGGGGCCAACGTCCTGACTTTC
>TRBJ2-3|TRBV4-2|TRBD2|many
CASSQARLAGGLTDTQYF
TGTGCCAGCAGCCAAGCGCGACTAGCGGGGGGGCTCACAGATACGCAGTATTTT
>TRBJ1-1|TRBV3-1|.|once
CASCKRAGPNTEAFF
TGTGCCTCCTGCAAGCGGGCCGGCCCGAACACTGAAGCTTTCTTT
>TRBJ1-6|TRBV7-2|.|.
CASSTDPYNSPLHF
TGTGCCAGCAGCACGGACCCTTATAATTCACCCCTCCACTTT